The 24 T cell receptor beta chains presented below share a single source sample, sequenced in a study of human T cells and chemical hapten exposure. The time point is: pre-sensitization, week 0. The treatment denotes: therapeutic diphenylcyclopropenone sensitization with weekly scalp DPC. One entry per CDR3 protein, called by TCRdb with MiXCR from the RACE reads. The sample shows approximately 320,000 distinct CDR3 sequences, approximately 5% of them seen only once. The source was whole blood, collected in connection with sensitization to the hapten diphenylcyclopropenone (DPC). These receptors were collected from a woman between 18 and 30 years old with alopecia areata. Some clones in this sample may be carry-over from other donors' samples.

To note about this clonotype: A much larger clonotype is one base distant, so this may be a read error. This chain connects TRBV7-9 to TRBJ2-4, with 11 bases lining up with TRBD2. The CDR3 sequence is 17 residues long. Germline lookup yields CDR1 SEHNR and CDR2 FQNEAQ (reference sequence). The CDR3 DNA reads TGTGCCAGCAGATCGGGAGGACTAGCGGGTAATCTTACGCTCGGGAACTTC. As protein: CASRSGGLAGNLTLGNF.

This clonotype appeared many times. The chain recombines TRBV4-3 with TRBJ1-6, with D tentatively TRBD1 (5 bases). There are 13 residues in the CDR3. CDR1 and CDR2 (germline): LGHNA, YSLEER. V was clipped by 9 bases and J by 3 bases, with 9 bases between them. In nucleotides, the CDR3 is TGCGCCAGTCGTGACAGCTATAATTCACCCCTCCACTTT. Amino acid sequence: CASRDSYNSPLHF.

This clonotype was seen at least ten times. V is TRBV7-2 and J is TRBJ2-1; D is uncertain. Germline V gene sequence: CDR1 SGHTA, CDR2 FQGNSA. The CDR3 covers 12 residues. The V and J ends lost 5 bases and 9 bases respectively, with 11 bases between them. The CDR3 nucleotides read TGTGCCAGCAGCCCACCGAGTGGTGAGCAGTTCTTC. Translated, it gives CASSPPSGEQFF. The full variable domain, completed using reference TRBV7-2 and TRBJ2-1, is GAGVSQSPSNKVTEKGKDVELRCDPISGHTALYWYRQSLGQGLEFLIYFQGNSAPDKSGLPSDRFSAERTGGSVSTLTIQRTQQEDSAVYLCASSPPSGEQFFGPGTRLTVL.

This clonotype was detected many times. The chain couples TRBV6-5 to TRBJ1-2, with D perhaps matching TRBD1 (5 bases). The germline V and J ends were trimmed by 1 base and 0 bases, with 9 bases remaining between them. Germline CDR1 reads MNHEY; CDR2 reads SVGAGI. This CDR3 has 15 residues. DNA of the CDR3: TGTGCCAGCAGTTACTACACAGGCACTAACTATGGCTACACCTTC. Translated, it gives CASSYYTGTNYGYTF.

The sample holds a few counts of this clonotype. This rearrangement joins TRBV9 to TRBJ1-2, with D maybe TRBD1 (6 bases). V lost 0 bases, J lost 7 bases, and 13 bases lay in between. In germline, CDR1 is SGDLS, CDR2 YYNGEE. The CDR3 runs 14 residues. This CDR3 reads CASSVGGPASGYTF. As DNA, the CDR3 is TGTGCCAGCAGCGTAGGGGGGCCTGCAAGTGGCTACACCTTC.

The chain has TRBV29-1 and TRBJ1-4; maybe TRBD1 (6 bases). The V and J ends lost 4 bases and 0 bases respectively, with 9 bases between them. The length of the CDR3 is 14 residues. Germline-derived CDR1 and CDR2 are SQVTM and ANQGSEA. The CDR3 sequence: CSVGGPATNEKLFF. In nucleotides, the CDR3 is TGCAGCGTTGGGGGGCCGGCAACTAATGAAAAACTGTTTTTT.

This clonotype occurred a few times. V gene TRBV6-2 or TRBV6-3 combines with J gene TRBJ1-2; 11 bases align to TRBD1. This CDR3 has 15 amino acids. The V segment lost 6 bases and the J segment 3 bases; nucleotides outside the gene matches: 6. CDR1 is MNHEY, CDR2 SVGEGT, per germline. CDR3 sequence reads: CASSPGTGGDYGYTF. For the CDR3, the DNA is TGTGCCAGCAGCCCCGGGACAGGGGGTGACTATGGCTACACCTTC.

The rearrangement links TRBV24-1 to TRBJ1-1; D gene ambiguous. CDR1 KGHDR and CDR2 SFDVKD come from the germline V gene. The CDR3 is made up of 13 amino acids. Trimming pared 9 bases from V and 1 base from J, leaving 11 bases between. CDR3 DNA: TGTGCCACCCCTGGGCGGGAGAACACTGAAGCTTTCTTT. It translates to CATPGRENTEAFF.

The rearrangement uses TRBV6-5 and TRBJ1-3, with D unclear. Germline V CDR1 and CDR2: MNHEY, SVGAGI. Trimming removed 2 bases from V and 0 bases from J, with 8 bases in between. The CDR3 covers 15 residues. CDR3 DNA: TGTGCCAGCAGTTACGGGGTCTCCTCTGGAAACACCATATATTTT. Protein sequence: CASSYGVSSGNTIYF.

This clonotype has a handful of counts. The chain carries TRBV2 and TRBJ1-1; D is unresolved. Trimming took off 4 bases at V and 6 bases at J, with 9 bases between the two ends. This CDR3 is 12 amino acids long. The germline V gene has CDR1 SNHLY and CDR2 FYNNEI. CDR3 sequence: CASSGIRSEAFF. CDR3 coding DNA: TGTGCCAGCAGTGGGATAAGGTCTGAAGCTTTCTTT. The variable domain in full, completed from reference TRBV2 and TRBJ1-1, reads EPEVTQTPSHQVTQMGQEVILRCVPISNHLYFYWYRQILGQKVEFLVSFYNNEISEKSEIFDDQFSVERPDGSNFTLKIRSTKLEDSAMYFCASSGIRSEAFFGQGTRLTVV.

This clonotype occurred many times. The V and J genes are TRBV6-6 and TRBJ1-4; TRBD1 is a possible D gene (6 bases). This CDR3 is 14 amino acids long. V was trimmed by 7 bases and J by 8 bases, leaving 17 bases between them. The germline V gene encodes CDR1 MNHNY and CDR2 SVGAGI (reference sequence). CDR3 DNA sequence: TGTGCCAGCAATTCACAGGGAGCCCTCGAAAAACTGTTTTTT. As protein: CASNSQGALEKLFF.

This clonotype was counted only a few times. V usage is TRBV6-2 or TRBV6-3 and J usage is TRBJ1-2, with unresolved D. This CDR3 is built from 14 residues. V was pared by 3 bases and J by 4 bases, with 12 bases between. CDR1 and CDR2 (germline): MNHEY, SVGEGT. CDR3 protein: CASSYVDGAYGYTF. CDR3 DNA sequence: TGTGCCAGCAGTTATGTCGACGGAGCCTATGGCTACACCTTC.

This clonotype was observed many times. The chain recombines TRBV29-1 with TRBJ1-1, with D maybe TRBD1 (5 bases). Per germline, CDR1 SQVTM and CDR2 ANQGSEA. The CDR3 has 12 amino acids. Trimming took off 7 bases at V and 11 bases at J, with 20 bases between the two ends. The CDR3 nucleotides are TGCAGCGCCGTCAGGGATCTCGTCTGGGCTTTCTTT. Its protein product is CSAVRDLVWAFF.

The gene calls are TRBV15 and TRBJ1-4; TRBD1 might be the D (6 bases). The V gene's germline CDR1 is LNHNV and CDR2 YYDKDF (reference sequence). V lost 6 bases, J lost 7 bases, and 15 bases lay in between. The CDR3 totals 14 residues. For the CDR3, the DNA is TGTGCCACCAGTATCTACAGGGTCGGTGAAAAACTGTTTTTT. Its protein product is CATSIYRVGEKLFF.

This clonotype was detected ten times or more. The chain couples TRBV12-3 or TRBV12-4 to TRBJ1-5; D unclear. V lost 5 bases, J lost 2 bases, and 10 bases lay in between. The CDR3 is 14 amino acids. CDR3 DNA: TGTGCCAGCAGTCAAACGGGTGGCAATCAGCCCCAGCATTTT. Its translation: CASSQTGGNQPQHF.

This clonotype was observed a few times. The chain joins TRBV4-2 to TRBJ2-7; no clear D gene. This CDR3 is 16 amino acids long. The V gene lost 1 base and the J gene lost 0 bases, with 13 bases spanning the gap. Germline CDR1 LGHNA, CDR2 YNFKEQ. Written as DNA, the CDR3 is TGTGCCAGCAGCCAAGCGTCGTCAAAGAGCTCCTACGAGCAGTACTTC. It is translated as CASSQASSKSSYEQYF.

There are a few counts of this clonotype. The chain is built from TRBV7-9 and TRBJ2-7; 7 bases are shared with TRBD1. Germline lookup yields CDR1 SEHNR and CDR2 FQNEAQ (reference sequence). The length of the CDR3 is 13 residues. V gave up 2 bases and J gave up 6 bases; unmatched junction bases: 4. CDR3 loop: CASSLLDRSEQYF. CDR3 in DNA: TGTGCCAGCAGCTTACTGGACAGGTCCGAGCAGTACTTC.

The chain carries TRBV20-1 and TRBJ1-1; TRBD1 matches at 7 bases. Germline loops: CDR1 DFQATT, CDR2 SNEGSKA (reference sequence). CDR3 length equals 12 residues. This CDR3 reads CNATDRVTEAFF. Here the CDR3 DNA reads TGCAATGCAACCGACAGGGTTACTGAAGCTTTCTTT.

Only a few counts were recorded for this clonotype. This rearrangement joins TRBV2 to TRBJ2-7, with a weak D call TRBD2 (6 bases). This CDR3 has 16 amino acids. Trimming stripped 0 bases from V and 6 bases from J, with 18 bases between. CDR1 and CDR2 from the germline V gene are SNHLY and FYNNEI. CDR3 DNA: TGTGCCAGCAGTGAAGCCCCTACCCTAGCGACGGTCGAGCAGTACTTC. This sequence encodes CASSEAPTLATVEQYF.

This clonotype was seen more than once but under ten times. The rearrangement links TRBV27 to TRBJ2-7, with TRBD1 matching over 7 bases. This CDR3 is 14 amino acids long. The trim removed 4 bases at V and 3 bases at J, leaving 6 bases unmatched. Germline V lookup: CDR1 MNHEY, CDR2 SMNVEV (reference sequence). This CDR3 reads CASSYRGTYYEQYF. In nucleotides, the CDR3 is TGTGCCAGCAGTTACAGGGGAACCTACTACGAGCAGTACTTC.

This clonotype has ten or more counts. This rearrangement joins TRBV7-9 to TRBJ1-6; 9 bases are shared with TRBD1. Germline V CDR1 and CDR2: SEHNR, FQNEAQ (reference sequence). The CDR3 has 15 residues. After removal of 4 bases from V and 7 bases from J, the junction contained 5 bases not matched to a gene. CDR3 nucleotides: TGTGCCAGCAGCTACCTGGACAGGGGAAATTCACCCCTCCACTTT. This codes for CASSYLDRGNSPLHF.

This clonotype has a handful of counts. The V call is TRBV20-1, the J call TRBJ2-3, with TRBD2 matching over 14 bases. The V gene's germline CDR1 is DFQATT and CDR2 SNEGSKA (reference sequence). There are 21 residues in the CDR3. V lost 3 bases, J lost 4 bases, and 21 bases stayed unmatched. The CDR3 region is CSASGMTRLAGGLYTSDTQYF. Written as DNA, the CDR3 is TGCAGTGCTAGCGGTATGACCCGACTAGCGGGGGGGTTGTACACATCAGATACGCAGTATTTT.

This clonotype came up many times. This chain joins TRBV29-1 and TRBJ2-1; D is ambiguous. The CDR3 is made up of 13 amino acids. V dropped 5 bases and J dropped 0 bases, with 8 bases sitting between them. Germline-derived CDR1 and CDR2 are SQVTM and ANQGSEA. The chain's CDR3 is CSVQTSSYNEQFF. The CDR3 DNA is TGCAGCGTTCAGACGAGCTCCTACAATGAGCAGTTCTTC.

This clonotype was counted a few times. The CDR3 loop is CASSYSRAMPQHF. The CDR3 coding sequence is TGTGCCAGCAGTTACTCGAGGGCTATGCCCCAGCATTTT. The chain recombines TRBV6-5 with TRBJ1-5; no reliable D call. The CDR3 consists of 13 residues. Germline V gives CDR1 MNHEY, CDR2 SVGAGI. V was trimmed by 0 bases and J by 9 bases, leaving 9 bases between them.